The subject of this entry is one TCR beta chain. This clonotype was detected only once. The target of this receptor is not known. Base qualities are not at hand, and no much larger clone is one base apart. A single read offers scant evidence. This specimen comes from a study of response to subunit inactivated influenza vaccine listed by TCRdb under 2018. Notes on the research overall: To follow how T cells responded to a trivalent subunit inactivated influenza vaccine, the researchers relied on deep quantitative profiling of the T cell receptor repertoire.

CDR3 length: 13 amino acids, cysteine to phenylalanine. The CDR3 DNA has 39 bases and is translated from base 1. According to the germline V gene, CDR1 reads SGHTA and CDR2 reads FQGTGA. V is clipped by 6 bases and J by 0 bases, and the sequence between their germline boundaries is 7 bases long. Library construction relied on RT-PCR. Sequencing instrument: Illumina HiSeq 2500. Using fastp at Q25 and MiXCR, TCRdb reprocessed the public reads and kept productive beta chains. Entries that share a CDR3 protein sequence are merged under the most common genes and DNA. This sample gives about 780,000 distinct CDR3 sequences in total; around a sixth of them show up just once. Approximately 10% of the sample belongs to the ten largest clones. Here is what the overall study found, with its caveats: The authors suggested that each seasonal influenza vaccination may recruit only a limited number of new T cells.

The rearrangement joined TRBV7-3 to TRBJ2-3, with no reliable assignment of the D segment. The input for sequencing was PBMCs from blood, taken around 5 days after vaccination. This TCR was sampled from a man aged 45-60 years who received an inactivated influenza vaccine. Donor details come from another sample of the same person, matched by shared clones. DNA sequence: TGTGCCAGCAGTACGTCAAGCACAGATACGCAGTATTTT. This yields the protein CASSTSSTDTQYF.